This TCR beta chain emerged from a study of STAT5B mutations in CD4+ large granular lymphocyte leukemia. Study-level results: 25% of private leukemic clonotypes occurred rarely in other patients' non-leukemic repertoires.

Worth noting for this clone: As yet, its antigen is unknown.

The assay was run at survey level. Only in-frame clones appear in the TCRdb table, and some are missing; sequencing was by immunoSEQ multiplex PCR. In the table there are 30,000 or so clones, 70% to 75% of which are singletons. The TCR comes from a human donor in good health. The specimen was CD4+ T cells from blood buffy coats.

CDR3 coding DNA: TGTGCCAGCAGCACCCCTGACAGGACGGGTAAGGAAGCTTTCTTT. Its protein is CASSTPDRTGKEAFF. The chain employs TRBV21-1 and TRBJ1-1; the D call TRBD1 from the table was never checked on the DNA. TRBV21-1 is a pseudogene locus. The CDR3 sequence is 15 residues long.